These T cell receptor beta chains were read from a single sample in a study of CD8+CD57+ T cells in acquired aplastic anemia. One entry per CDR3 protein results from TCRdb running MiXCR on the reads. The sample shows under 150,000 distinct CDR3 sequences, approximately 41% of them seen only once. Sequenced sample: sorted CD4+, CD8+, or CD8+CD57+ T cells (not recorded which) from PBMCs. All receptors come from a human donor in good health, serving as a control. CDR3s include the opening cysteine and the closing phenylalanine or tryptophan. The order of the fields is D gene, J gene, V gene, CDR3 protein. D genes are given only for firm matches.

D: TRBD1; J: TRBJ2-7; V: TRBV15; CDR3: CATSRGRLGQSSYEQYF
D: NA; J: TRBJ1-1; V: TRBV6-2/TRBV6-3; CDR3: CASSNGHFRSGDTEAFF
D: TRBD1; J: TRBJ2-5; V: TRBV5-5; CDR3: CASSLAQGQTQYF
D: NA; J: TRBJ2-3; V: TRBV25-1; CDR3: CASSDARITDTQYF
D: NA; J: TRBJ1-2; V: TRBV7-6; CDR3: CASSLGAAPGGYTF
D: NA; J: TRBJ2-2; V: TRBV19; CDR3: CASSIDSRGTFTGELFF
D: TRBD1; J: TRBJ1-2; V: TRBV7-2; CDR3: CASSLGRGGRGHHYGYTF
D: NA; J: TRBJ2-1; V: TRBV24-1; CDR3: CATSDPVASSYNEQFF
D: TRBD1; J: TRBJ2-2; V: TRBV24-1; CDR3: CATSDKTGTGNTGELFF
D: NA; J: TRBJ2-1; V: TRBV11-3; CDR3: CASSPRTDGEQFF
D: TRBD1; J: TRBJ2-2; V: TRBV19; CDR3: CASTRTGNTGELFF
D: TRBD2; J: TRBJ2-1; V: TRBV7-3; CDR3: CASSLTSGRAGSYNEQFF
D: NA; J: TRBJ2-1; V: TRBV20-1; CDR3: CSARDRLESYNEQFF
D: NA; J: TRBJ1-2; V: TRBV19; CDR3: CASKGQGGYGYTF
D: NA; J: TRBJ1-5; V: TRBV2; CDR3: CASNQGSGNQPQHF
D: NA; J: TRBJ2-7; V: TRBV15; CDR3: CATSRVGSYEQYF
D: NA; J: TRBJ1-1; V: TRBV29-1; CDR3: CSVELSQNTEAFF
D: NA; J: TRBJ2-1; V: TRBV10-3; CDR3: CAINRANEQFF
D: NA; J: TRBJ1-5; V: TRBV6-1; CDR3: CASSGSGSQPQHF
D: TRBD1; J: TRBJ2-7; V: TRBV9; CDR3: CASSAPTGTEQYF